The 14 T cell receptor beta chains listed next were all sequenced from one sample in a study of cytomegalovirus exposure and HLA in healthy donors. The PCR employed 60 Vbeta primers together with 13 Jbeta primers. Assay used: immunoSEQ multiplex PCR; TCRdb lists only in-frame clones, some missing. The sample consists of 150,000 to 180,000 clones, 70% to 80% of them appearing once. Material: PBMCs. Source of these receptors: a woman in her thirties or forties in good health and CMV-seronegative.

This chain joins TRBV5-4 and TRBJ1-6; 8 nucleotides line up with TRBD1. The CDR3 contains 15 residues. V was clipped by 6 bases and J by 10 bases; unmatched bases: 12. Germline V gene data show CDR1 as SGHNT and CDR2 as YYREEE (reference sequence). The CDR3 bases are TGTGCCAGCACTCCCGGACAGGGTTTCGACTCACCCCTCCACTTT. Translated: CASTPGQGFDSPLHF.

The chain recombines TRBV9 with TRBJ2-7, with 7 bases identical to TRBD2. The V and J ends lost 4 bases and 5 bases, in that order; junction bases with no gene match: 3. The CDR3 has 12 amino acids. CDR1 and CDR2 (germline): SGDLS, YYNGEE. The CDR3 region is CASSSRGDEQYF. CDR3 nucleotides: TGTGCCAGCAGCTCCCGGGGGGACGAGCAGTACTTC.

The rearrangement uses TRBV4-1 and TRBJ2-1; D is unresolved. Trimming took 2 bases from V and 2 from J, leaving 13 bases between them. CDR1 is MGHRA, CDR2 YSYEKL, per germline. CDR3 length: 16 amino acids. CDR3 nucleotide sequence: TGCGCCAGCAGCCAACTATTGAGGCAGACCTACAATGAGCAGTTCTTC. This translates into CASSQLLRQTYNEQFF.

The chain has TRBV7-9 and TRBJ1-3; D may be TRBD1 (6 bases). This CDR3 has 17 amino acids. The V gene's germline CDR1 is SEHNR and CDR2 FQNEAQ (reference sequence). V was clipped by 5 bases and J by 3 bases, with 20 bases between them. CDR3 region: CASSPPESTGGGNTIYF. In DNA, the CDR3 is TGTGCCAGCAGCCCACCCGAGTCGACAGGCGGTGGAAACACCATATATTTT.

The genes are TRBV4-1 and TRBJ2-1, with 8 bases matching TRBD2. The germline CDR1 and CDR2 sequences are MGHRA and YSYEKL. This CDR3 is built from 19 residues. The ends lost 6 bases at V and 0 bases at J; junction bases unmatched: 16. The CDR3 sequence is CASRPEAGGLISSYNEQFF. CDR3 in DNA: TGCGCCAGCAGACCCGAGGCGGGGGGATTAATAAGCTCCTACAATGAGCAGTTCTTC.

The chain links TRBV6-5 to TRBJ2-7, with D maybe TRBD2 (5 bases). Trimming took 2 bases from V and 1 from J, leaving 12 bases between them. This CDR3 spans 15 amino acids. CDR1 and CDR2 from the germline V gene are MNHEY and SVGAGI. The CDR3 bases are TGTGCCAGCAGTTACGAGCAAGAGGGATCCTACGAGCAGTACTTC. It codes for CASSYEQEGSYEQYF.

This rearrangement joins TRBV7-9 to TRBJ2-1; 8 positions agree with TRBD1. Germline trimming cut 5 bases from V and 10 bases from J; bases unmatched to any gene: 4. The germline gives CDR1 SEHNR, CDR2 FQNEAQ (reference sequence). The CDR3 spans 12 residues. The DNA of the CDR3 is TGTGCCAGCAGCAGGACAGGGCTCGAGCAGTTCTTC. Translated, it gives CASSRTGLEQFF. The variable domain in full, with the rest retrieved from reference TRBV7-9 and TRBJ2-1, is DTGVSQNPRHKITKRGQNVTFRCDPISEHNRLYWYRQTLGQGPEFLTYFQNEAQLEKSRLLSDRFSAERPKGSFSTLEIQRTEQGDSAMYLCASSRTGLEQFFGPGTRLTVL.

The chain recombines TRBV5-1 with TRBJ2-5; 9 bases match TRBD1. The V segment lost 2 bases and the J segment 5 bases; nucleotides outside the gene matches: 4. The germline gives CDR1 SGHRS, CDR2 YFSETQ. The CDR3 runs to 14 residues. CDR3 coding DNA: TGCGCCAGCAGCTTCGGACAGGGGTGGGAGACCCAGTACTTC. It yields the protein CASSFGQGWETQYF. The full variable domain, completed using reference TRBV5-1 and TRBJ2-5, is KAGVTQTPRYLIKTRGQQVTLSCSPISGHRSVSWYQQTPGQGLQFLFEYFSETQRNKGNFPGRFSGRQFSNSRSEMNVSTLELGDSALYLCASSFGQGWETQYFGPGTRLLVL.

The gene calls are TRBV5-1 and TRBJ2-1, with 8 bases matching TRBD2. Germline CDR1 reads SGHRS; CDR2 reads YFSETQ. V shed 1 base and J 6 bases; nucleotides not matched to a gene: 3. The CDR3 is made up of 14 amino acids. This chain's CDR3 is CASSLWTSSNEQFF. The CDR3 nucleotides are TGCGCCAGCAGCTTGTGGACTAGCTCCAATGAGCAGTTCTTC. The full variable domain, completed using reference TRBV5-1 and TRBJ2-1, is KAGVTQTPRYLIKTRGQQVTLSCSPISGHRSVSWYQQTPGQGLQFLFEYFSETQRNKGNFPGRFSGRQFSNSRSEMNVSTLELGDSALYLCASSLWTSSNEQFFGPGTRLTVL.

CDR3 amino acids: CASSISPGGTQYF. In DNA, the CDR3 is TGTGCCAGTAGTATATCCCCGGGAGGGACCCAGTACTTC. V is TRBV19 and J is TRBJ2-5; TRBD2 agrees at 7 bases. CDR3 length: 13 amino acids. V lost 2 bases to trimming and J lost 7 bases; unmatched junction nucleotides: 4. CDR1 is LNHDA and CDR2 is SQIVND in the germline V gene (reference sequence).

This chain connects TRBV7-2 to TRBJ2-2; 11 bases map to TRBD2. Germline CDR1 SGHTA, CDR2 FQGNSA. V lost 2 bases and J lost 1; bases outside the gene matches: 6. The CDR3 length is 18 residues. In DNA form, the CDR3 reads TGTGCCAGCAGCTTACGTCCTAGCGGGGGGTTGAACACCGGGGAGCTGTTTTTT. It translates to CASSLRPSGGLNTGELFF.

This chain uses TRBV7-9 with TRBJ2-3; D unclear. Per germline, CDR1 SEHNR and CDR2 FQNEAQ (reference sequence). The CDR3 has 16 amino acids. V shed 4 bases and J shed 1 base, with 15 bases lying between them. The CDR3 DNA reads as TGTGCCAGCAGCTCTCCCCTTAGCCCCGGCACAGATACGCAGTATTTT. As protein: CASSSPLSPGTDTQYF.

The chain recombines TRBV29-1 with TRBJ1-4; TRBD1 matches 11 bases. Germline V gene data show CDR1 as SQVTM and CDR2 as ANQGSEA. Trimming removed 5 bases from V and 7 bases from J; junction bases left unmatched: 3. This CDR3 region has 13 residues. Here the CDR3 reads CSVTGTGGEKLFF. Written as DNA, the CDR3 is TGCAGCGTTACCGGGACAGGGGGTGAAAAACTGTTTTTT.

This clone has only one observation. This rearrangement joins TRBV28 to TRBJ2-1; 10 positions match TRBD1. This CDR3 has 16 amino acids. V gave up 10 bases and J gave up 9 bases; unmatched junction bases: 18. Germline lookup yields CDR1 MDHEN and CDR2 SYDVKM. The CDR3 DNA follows: TGTGCCACCTGGGCAAGACAGGGGGCCTCGGGCGTTGAGCAGTTCTTC. Translating gives CATWARQGASGVEQFF.